This entry lists 21 T cell receptor beta chains sequenced from one sample in a study of cytomegalovirus exposure and HLA in healthy donors. The PCR employed 60 Vbeta primers together with 13 Jbeta primers. Here immunoSEQ multiplex PCR was the method, and the copy in TCRdb shows in-frame clones only, minus some. The sample yields 250,000 to 350,000 clones, 86% seen once. The specimen sequenced was PBMCs. These receptors all come from a man between 40 and 49 years old in good health and CMV-seropositive.

J is TRBJ2-2 and V is TRBV6-4; possible D gene TRBD1, 5 bases. The germline CDR1 and CDR2 sequences are MRHNA and SNTAGT. CDR3 length equals 15 residues. Trimming took 6 bases from V and 3 from J, leaving 14 bases between them. CDR3 in DNA: TGTGCCAGCAGCCGGACACAAACCGACACCGGGGAGCTGTTTTTT. Its translation: CASSRTQTDTGELFF.

The gene calls are TRBV30 and TRBJ1-2; no definite D call. Germline assignment: CDR1 GTSNPN and CDR2 SVGIG (reference sequence). CDR3 length: 14 amino acids. The V and J ends lost 0 bases and 1 base respectively, with 9 bases between them. The CDR3 DNA reads as TGTGCCTGGAGTGTACTAACTGTTAACTATGGCTACACCTTC. Protein sequence: CAWSVLTVNYGYTF.

The rearrangement links TRBV6-5 to TRBJ2-7; D is possibly TRBD2 (6 bases). The CDR3 is 15 residues long. Germline values: CDR1 MNHEY, CDR2 SVGAGI. V lost 6 bases to trimming and J lost 3 bases, with 18 bases between them. In nucleotides, the CDR3 is TGTGCCAGCAGCCGGGGGAGCCGCGTCTTCTACGAGCAGTACTTC. Encoded protein: CASSRGSRVFYEQYF.

V is TRBV19 and J is TRBJ2-7; 8 bases are shared with TRBD2. CDR1 is LNHDA and CDR2 is SQIVND in the germline V gene (reference sequence). Unmatched junction bases numbered 11, after V lost 7 bases and J lost 3 bases. The CDR3 is made up of 15 amino acids. The chain's CDR3 is CASTEQPGLGYEQYF. The CDR3 region has the DNA TGTGCCAGTACCGAACAACCGGGACTAGGCTACGAGCAGTACTTC.

The J gene is TRBJ2-3, the V gene TRBV7-3; D not resolved. Germline V gives CDR1 SGHTA, CDR2 FQGTGA. The length of the CDR3 is 13 residues. The ends were cut back, 5 bases at V and 5 bases at J, with 11 bases in the middle. As DNA, the CDR3 is TGTGCCAGCAGCACCAGACTTTTAGATACGCAGTATTTT. Amino acids: CASSTRLLDTQYF.

DNA for the CDR3: TGTGCCAGCAGCCCCCGGCTAGGGAGGAGGAATGAGCAGTTCTTC. Its protein product is CASSPRLGRRNEQFF. The gene calls are TRBV28 and TRBJ2-1; maybe TRBD2 (6 bases). The V end was cut by 6 bases, the J end by 7 bases, with 19 bases between. The germline V gene has CDR1 MDHEN and CDR2 SYDVKM. There are 15 residues in the CDR3.

The V call is TRBV2, the J call TRBJ1-1; no clear D. Looked up from germline, CDR1 is SNHLY and CDR2 is FYNNEI. This CDR3 has 14 amino acids. V lost 4 bases to trimming and J lost 1 base, with 10 bases between them. In DNA form, the CDR3 reads TGTGCCAGCAGTGGAGGCACCAAGAACACTGAAGCTTTCTTT. Its protein product is CASSGGTKNTEAFF. Based on the CDR3 plus reference TRBV2 and TRBJ1-1, the full variable domain is EPEVTQTPSHQVTQMGQEVILRCVPISNHLYFYWYRQILGQKVEFLVSFYNNEISEKSEIFDDQFSVERPDGSNFTLKIRSTKLEDSAMYFCASSGGTKNTEAFFGQGTRLTVV.

V usage is TRBV30 and J usage is TRBJ2-7; 7 nucleotides agree with TRBD1. V lost 3 bases and J lost 3; bases outside the gene matches: 8. Germline values: CDR1 GTSNPN, CDR2 SVGIG (reference sequence). The CDR3 has 14 amino acids. In nucleotides, the CDR3 is TGTGCCTGGAGACCGGGACAGAACATCTACGAGCAGTACTTC. Its protein product is CAWRPGQNIYEQYF.

V usage is TRBV6-6 and J usage is TRBJ2-2, with D possibly TRBD2 on 5 matching bases. This CDR3 is built from 16 residues. V was shortened by 0 bases and J by 0 bases, with 8 bases between the two germline ends. CDR1 is MNHNY and CDR2 is SVGAGI in the germline V gene (reference sequence). The CDR3 protein is CASSYSRATNTGELFF. DNA for the CDR3: TGTGCCAGCAGTTACTCGAGGGCAACGAACACCGGGGAGCTGTTTTTT.

The chain combines TRBV19 with TRBJ1-2, with 8 bases aligning to TRBD1. In germline, CDR1 is LNHDA, CDR2 SQIVND (reference sequence). Trimming cost V 2 bases and J 6 bases; bases outside gene matches: 5. The length of the CDR3 is 14 residues. The DNA for the CDR3 is TGTGCCAGTAGTATACAGCAGGGGGCAGATGGCTACACCTTC. Translation gives CASSIQQGADGYTF. The full variable domain, with the rest looked up from reference TRBV19 and TRBJ1-2, is DGGITQSPKYLFRKEGQNVTLSCEQNLNHDAMYWYRQDPGQGLRLIYYSQIVNDFQKGDIAEGYSVSREKKESFPLTVTSAQKNPTAFYLCASSIQQGADGYTFGSGTRLTVV.

V and J are TRBV10-3 and TRBJ2-7; tentative D call: TRBD1 (5 bases). Trimming shortened V by 4 bases and J by 0 bases, and 16 bases separated the two germline ends. Germline V CDR1 and CDR2: ENHRY, SYGVKD. This CDR3 region has 16 residues. CDR3 region: CAISGVDTPVSYEQYF. In DNA, the CDR3 is TGTGCCATCAGTGGAGTGGACACGCCCGTCTCCTACGAGCAGTACTTC.

The chain carries TRBV29-1 and TRBJ1-4, with TRBD1 identical over 12 bases. Germline CDR1 SQVTM, CDR2 ANQGSEA. V was clipped by 7 bases and J by 6 bases; unmatched bases: 9. The CDR3 sequence is 15 residues long. This chain's CDR3 is CSAGGTGGIDEKLFF. Written as DNA, the CDR3 is TGCAGCGCCGGAGGGACAGGGGGCATTGATGAAAAACTGTTTTTT.

CDR3 sequence (DNA): TGTGCCAGCAGCCTCTTACTAGCAAACTACTACGAGCAGTACTTC. It specifies CASSLLLANYYEQYF. The J gene is TRBJ2-7, the V gene TRBV28, with D possibly matching TRBD2 (6 bases). This CDR3 region has 15 residues. Germline assignment: CDR1 MDHEN and CDR2 SYDVKM. Trimming pared 6 bases from V and 3 bases from J, leaving 18 bases between.

The CDR3 reads CASSLYSSYEQYF. The CDR3 DNA is TGTGCCAGCAGCTTGTACAGCTCCTACGAGCAGTACTTC. This chain connects TRBV5-8 to TRBJ2-7; D is uncertain. The CDR3 runs 13 residues. With 1 base removed from V and 0 bases from J, the gap between germline ends came to 5 bases. CDR1 and CDR2 from the germline V gene are SGHTS and YDEGEE.

The V and J genes are TRBV27 and TRBJ2-1; weak D call: TRBD2 (6 bases). This CDR3 has 14 residues. V lost 6 bases to trimming and J lost 0 bases, with 9 bases between them. Germline CDR1 and CDR2: MNHEY and SMNVEV (reference sequence). Here the CDR3 DNA reads TGTGCCAGCAGGGCGGGGAGCTCCTACAATGAGCAGTTCTTC. This codes for CASRAGSSYNEQFF.

The chain employs TRBV4-1 and TRBJ1-4; a possible D gene is TRBD1 (6 bases). CDR1 and CDR2 (germline): MGHRA, YSYEKL. The CDR3 has 14 amino acids. Trimming cost V 3 bases and J 8 bases, with 13 bases left between them. DNA for the CDR3: TGCGCCAGCAGCCAGTCCTGGGGGCAGGAAAAACTGTTTTTT. This sequence encodes CASSQSWGQEKLFF.

The J gene is TRBJ1-4, the V gene TRBV11-1, with D possibly matching TRBD1 (5 bases). Germline V gene sequence: CDR1 SGHAT, CDR2 FQDESV (reference sequence). V lost 4 bases and J 0 bases, leaving 6 bases between the germline ends. CDR3 length equals 14 residues. The CDR3 DNA reads TGTGCCAGCAGCTCAGGGCCAACTAATGAAAAACTGTTTTTT. Encoded protein: CASSSGPTNEKLFF.

The genes are TRBV18 and TRBJ1-3; 10 bases are shared with TRBD1. The ends lost 5 bases at V and 2 bases at J; junction bases unmatched: 3. The CDR3 runs to 15 residues. Germline CDR1 and CDR2: KGHSH and LQKENI. CDR3: CASSSGQGAGNTIYF. Written as DNA, the CDR3 is TGTGCCAGCTCATCTGGACAGGGGGCTGGAAACACCATATATTTT.

A remark on this clone: One junction end does not reproduce the germline sequence, and a read error may be involved. The CDR3 reads CATSRYSRTDTQYF. In nucleotides, the CDR3 is TGCGCCACCAGTCGGTATTCTCGAACAGATACGCAGTATTTT. The chain couples TRBV10-1 to TRBJ2-3; D ambiguous. There are 14 residues in the CDR3. The germline V gene has CDR1 WNHNN and CDR2 SYGVQD (reference sequence).

This rearrangement joins TRBV7-8 to TRBJ2-7; TRBD2 might be the D (5 bases). V lost 10 bases and J lost 2, with 18 bases in between. The germline CDR1 and CDR2 sequences are SGHVS and FQNEAQ. The length of the CDR3 is 14 residues. DNA for the CDR3: TGTGCCACTAAGACCGGAGGTGTTACCTACGAGCAGTACTTC. Translating gives CATKTGGVTYEQYF.

Comments on this clone: Compared with germline, one end of the junction differs, possibly owing to a read error. The chain joins TRBV7-9 to TRBJ1-1; no definite D call. The germline V gene has CDR1 SEHNR and CDR2 FQNEAQ (reference sequence). This CDR3 contains 12 residues. The CDR3 region is CSSSFGSTEAFF. The CDR3 nucleotides are TGTTCCAGCAGCTTCGGGAGCACTGAAGCTTTCTTT.